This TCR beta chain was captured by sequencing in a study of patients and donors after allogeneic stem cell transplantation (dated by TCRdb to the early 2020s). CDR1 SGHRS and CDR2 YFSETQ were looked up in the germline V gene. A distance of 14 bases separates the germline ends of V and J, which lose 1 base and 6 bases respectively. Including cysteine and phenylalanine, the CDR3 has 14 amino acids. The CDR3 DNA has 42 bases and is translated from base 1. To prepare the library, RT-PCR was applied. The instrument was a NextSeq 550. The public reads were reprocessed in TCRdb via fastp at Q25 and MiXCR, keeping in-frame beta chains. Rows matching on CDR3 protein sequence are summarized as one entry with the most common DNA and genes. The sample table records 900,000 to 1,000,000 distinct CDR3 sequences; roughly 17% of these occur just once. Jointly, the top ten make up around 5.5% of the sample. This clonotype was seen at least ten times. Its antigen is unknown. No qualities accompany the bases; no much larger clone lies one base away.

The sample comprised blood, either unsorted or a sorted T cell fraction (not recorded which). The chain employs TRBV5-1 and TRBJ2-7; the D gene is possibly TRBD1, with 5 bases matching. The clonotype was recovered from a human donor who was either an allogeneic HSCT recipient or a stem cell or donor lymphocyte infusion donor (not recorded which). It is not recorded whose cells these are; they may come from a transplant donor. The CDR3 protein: CASSLKGATGEQYF. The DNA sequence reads TGCGCCAGCAGCTTGAAAGGGGCCACCGGCGAGCAGTACTTC. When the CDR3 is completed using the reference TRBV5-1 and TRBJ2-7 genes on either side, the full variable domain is KAGVTQTPRYLIKTRGQQVTLSCSPISGHRSVSWYQQTPGQGLQFLFEYFSETQRNKGNFPGRFSGRQFSNSRSEMNVSTLELGDSALYLCASSLKGATGEQYFGPGTRLTVT.